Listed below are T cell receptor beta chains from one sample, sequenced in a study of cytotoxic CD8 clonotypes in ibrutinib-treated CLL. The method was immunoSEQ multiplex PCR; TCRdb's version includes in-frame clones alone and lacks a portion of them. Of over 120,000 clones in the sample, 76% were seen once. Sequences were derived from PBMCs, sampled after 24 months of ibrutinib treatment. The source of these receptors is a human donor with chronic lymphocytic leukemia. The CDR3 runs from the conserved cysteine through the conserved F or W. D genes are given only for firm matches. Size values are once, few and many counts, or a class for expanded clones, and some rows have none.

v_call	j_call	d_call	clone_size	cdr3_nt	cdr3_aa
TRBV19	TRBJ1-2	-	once	TGTGCCAGTAGGGACCTTTCTGCAGGGGCCGTCTATGGCTACACCTTC	CASRDLSAGAVYGYTF
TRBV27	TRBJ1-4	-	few	TGTGCCAGCAGTGTGACAGGAGTAAAACTGTTTTTT	CASSVTGVKLFF
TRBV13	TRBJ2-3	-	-	TGTGCCAGCAGCTTAGCGTCCGGCACAGATACGCAGTATTTT	CASSLASGTDTQYF
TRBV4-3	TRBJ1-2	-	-	TGCGCCAGCAGCCAAGGGTACAGAAACTATGGCTACACCTTC	CASSQGYRNYGYTF
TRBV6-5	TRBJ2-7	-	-	TGTGCCAGCAAGCGGGTAGCGGCTAACTACGAGCAGTACTTC	CASKRVAANYEQYF
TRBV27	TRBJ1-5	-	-	TGTGCCAGCAGTTTAGTTGGGCAGAGAAATCAGCCCCAGCATTTT	CASSLVGQRNQPQHF
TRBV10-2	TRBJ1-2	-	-	TGCGCCAGCAGCGGGGGGCAGCCATATGGCTACACCTTC	CASSGGQPYGYTF
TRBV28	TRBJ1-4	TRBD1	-	TGTGCCAGCAGTCCACGGACAGGGCAGAGAAGAAGGAGGGAAAAACTGTTTTTT	CASSPRTGQRRRREKLFF
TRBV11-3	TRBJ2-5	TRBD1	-	TGTGCCAGCAGCCGGGACAGTGGGTCCCAAGAGACCCAGTACTTC	CASSRDSGSQETQYF
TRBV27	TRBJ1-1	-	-	TGTGCCAGCAGGGGGGGAGCGAACACTGAAGCTTTCTTT	CASRGGANTEAFF
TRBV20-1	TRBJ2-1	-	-	TGCAGTGCTAGGGCCCCCTCAGGGCAGTTCTTC	CSARAPSGQFF
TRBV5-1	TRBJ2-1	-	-	TGCGCCAGCAGCCGCGGGGATACGGGCAATGAGCAGTTCTTC	CASSRGDTGNEQFF
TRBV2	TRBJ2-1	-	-	TGTGCCAGCACCCGGGCGAGCTCCTACAATGAGCAGTTCTTC	CASTRASSYNEQFF
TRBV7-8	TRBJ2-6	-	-	TGTGCCAGCAGCTTAGCCCGGTACAGTCCCCGATCTGGGGCCAACGTCCTGACTTTC	CASSLARYSPRSGANVLTF
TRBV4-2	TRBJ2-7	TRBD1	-	TGTGCCAGCAGCCAGGGCCGGGACAGGGCCTACGAGCAGTACTTC	CASSQGRDRAYEQYF
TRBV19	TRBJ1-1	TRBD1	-	TGTGCCAGTAGTTACAGGGGCACTGAAGCTTTCTTT	CASSYRGTEAFF
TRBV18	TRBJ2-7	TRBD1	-	TGTGCCAGCTCACCACCGGGACAGGGGTCCCACGAGCAGTACTTC	CASSPPGQGSHEQYF
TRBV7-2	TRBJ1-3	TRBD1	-	TGTGCCAGCAGCTCGGCCGGGACAGGACCCTTCTCTGGAAACACCATATATTTT	CASSSAGTGPFSGNTIYF
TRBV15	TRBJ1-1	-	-	TGTGCCACCAGCAGAGATCGGGGGGAGGCTTTCTTT	CATSRDRGEAFF
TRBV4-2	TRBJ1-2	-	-	TGTGCCAGCAGCCAAGTAGGCCCAGTGGGCTACACCTTC	CASSQVGPVGYTF
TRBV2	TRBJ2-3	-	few	TGTGCCAGCAGGGACCAACCAAACACAGATACGCAGTATTTT	CASRDQPNTDTQYF
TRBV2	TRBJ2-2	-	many	TGTACCCCCAGGGGGGCCAGCACCGGGGAGCTGTTTTTT	CTPRGASTGELFF
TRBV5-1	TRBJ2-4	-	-	TGCGCCAGCAGCCCCGGCGGCCTAGCCAAAAACATTCAGTACTTC	CASSPGGLAKNIQYF
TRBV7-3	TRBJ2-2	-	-	TGTGCCAGCAGCGAGACTGGTAACACCGGGGAGCTGTTTTTT	CASSETGNTGELFF
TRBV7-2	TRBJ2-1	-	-	TGTGCCAGCAGCTTACCCACCCTGGGGGGCAATGAGCAGTTCTTC	CASSLPTLGGNEQFF
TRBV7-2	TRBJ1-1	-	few	TGTGCCAGCAGCTTAGCGGCGGGCACTGAAGCTTTCTTT	CASSLAAGTEAFF
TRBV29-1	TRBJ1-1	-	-	TGCAGCGTTGAAGATTCTGGGGCAGGGGCCACGGACACTGAAGCTTTCTTT	CSVEDSGAGATDTEAFF
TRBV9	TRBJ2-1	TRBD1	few	TGTGCCAGCAGCGTAGGTCCCGGACAGGGTAGATACAATGAGCAGTTCTTC	CASSVGPGQGRYNEQFF
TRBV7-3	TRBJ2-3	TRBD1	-	TGTGCCAGCAGCCCCGACCCAGGGGGCGCGGGAGATACGCAGTATTTT	CASSPDPGGAGDTQYF
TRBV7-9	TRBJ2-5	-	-	TGTGCCAGCAGCTTAGTGTCGGTGGCGGAGACCCAGTACTTC	CASSLVSVAETQYF
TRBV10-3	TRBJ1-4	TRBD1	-	TGTGCCATCAGGGATACAGGGGGAGAAAAACTGTTTTTT	CAIRDTGGEKLFF
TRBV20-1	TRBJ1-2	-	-	TGCAGTGCTAGGAACTATGGCTACACCTTC	CSARNYGYTF
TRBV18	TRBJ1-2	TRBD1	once	TGTGCCAGCTCACCACCGGGACAGGGGCCACTAAGCTATGGCTACACCTTC	CASSPPGQGPLSYGYTF
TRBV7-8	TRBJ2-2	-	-	TGTGCCAGCAGCCAAACGGGGCCCGGGGAGCTGTTTTTT	CASSQTGPGELFF
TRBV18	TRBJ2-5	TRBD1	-	TGTGCCAGCTCACGGGGGACAGCGCGGCCCCAAGAGACCCAGTACTTC	CASSRGTARPQETQYF
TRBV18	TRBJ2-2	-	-	TGTGCCAGCTCACCAGAAGGACAGCTGGAGCTGTTTTTT	CASSPEGQLELFF
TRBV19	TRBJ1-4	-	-	TGTGCCAGTAGGGGCCGGGCGGCAACTAATGAAAAACTGTTTTTT	CASRGRAATNEKLFF
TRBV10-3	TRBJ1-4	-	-	TGTGCCATCAGCGTAAGAGAGGGGGGAAAACTGTTTTTT	CAISVREGGKLFF
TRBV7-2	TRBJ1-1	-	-	TGTGCCAGCAGCCAATGGGGGGGTTTGGAAGCTTTCTTT	CASSQWGGLEAFF
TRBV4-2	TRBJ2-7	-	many	TGTGCCAGCAGCCCCCTGGGGGAGAGGTACGAGCAGTACTTC	CASSPLGERYEQYF
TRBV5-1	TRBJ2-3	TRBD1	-	TGCGCCAGCAGCTTGGTGACAGGGGGCGCAGATACGCAGTATTTT	CASSLVTGGADTQYF
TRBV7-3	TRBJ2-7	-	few	TGTGCCAGCAGCTTCACGGCCTTCCACGAGCAGTACTTC	CASSFTAFHEQYF
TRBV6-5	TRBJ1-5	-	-	TGTGCCACCCGTGCCCTTAGCAATCAGCCCCAGCATTTT	CATRALSNQPQHF
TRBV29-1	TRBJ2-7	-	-	TGCAGCGTTGAAGGCCGGGGGGCGGCGGGACTTAAATCGGAGCAGTACTTC	CSVEGRGAAGLKSEQYF
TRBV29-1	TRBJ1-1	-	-	TGCAGCACACTGGGGGGCCAGGGTGGCCCCACTGAAGCTTTCTTT	CSTLGGQGGPTEAFF
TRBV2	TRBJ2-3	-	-	TGTGCCAGCAGGGGCAGAACTAGCACAGATACGCAGTATTTT	CASRGRTSTDTQYF